This T cell receptor beta chain was identified in a study of early T cells in non-severe SARS-CoV-2 infection. On the study more broadly: Chains were not paired, and sequencing was done on bulk RNA from unsorted whole blood.

Each single cDNA molecule received a unique molecular identifier. TCRdb re-called the 5' RACE reads through MiXCR, storing one row per CDR3 protein. The sample includes 90,000 to 130,000 distinct CDR3 sequences, 9% to 13% seen only once; the top ten take 2.5% to 4%. Trimming stripped 5 bases from V and 4 bases from J, with 12 bases between. Germline CDR1 SGHAT, CDR2 FQNNGV. The CDR3 has 13 amino acids. Sample: whole blood. The V call is TRBV11-2, the J call TRBJ2-7; D might be TRBD1 or TRBD2, each matching 6 bases. The clonotype comes from an adult who was a healthcare worker with PCR-confirmed SARS-CoV-2 infection or an uninfected control (not recorded which). The CDR3 loop is CASSPSGAYEQYF. As DNA, the CDR3 is TGTGCCAGCAGCCCATCGGGGGCTTACGAGCAGTACTTC.